One T cell receptor beta chain is described in this entry. The antigen is undetermined. This sample was included in a study of shared clonotypes between healthy human individuals. Study findings and constraints: Clonotype sharing among donors was thought likely to change with sequencing depth.

Trimming took off 9 bases at V and 7 bases at J, with 13 bases between the two ends. This CDR3 comprises 12 residues. The germline V gene has CDR1 MNHEY and CDR2 SMNVEV (reference sequence). Generated by immunoSEQ multiplex PCR, the TCRdb table keeps only in-frame clones and is missing some. The sample consists of a few hundred thousand clones, around 90% of them appearing once. The sample comprised memory CD8+ T cells sorted from blood. As to subset: CD45RO+ cells pooled with CCR7-negative TemRA cells. This chain uses TRBV27 with TRBJ2-1; TRBD2 is a possible D gene (6 bases). This TCR came from a man between 18 and 29 years old in good health. The CDR3, as DNA: TGTGCCAGTACGTTAGGACTAAATGAGCAGTTCTTC. Translation: CASTLGLNEQFF.